Listed here is a single TCR beta chain. Germline values: CDR1 SGHRS, CDR2 YFSETQ. This CDR3 has 16 residues. The V segment lost 0 bases and the J segment 4 bases; nucleotides outside the gene matches: 7. These data are taken from a study of T cells in localized non-small cell lung cancer. Method: immunoSEQ multiplex PCR; TCRdb's copy keeps in-frame clones and lacks some. Of roughly 64,000 clones in the sample, about four fifths were seen once. The chain recombines TRBV5-1 with TRBJ2-3; 8 nucleotides match TRBD2. The receptor's source is a man between 40 and 75 years old with stage II lung adenocarcinoma. The sequencing used PBMCs, collected before any cancer treatment. CDR3 sequence (DNA): TGCGCCAGCAGCTTGGTCGGGAGGGCCGACGCAGATACGCAGTATTTT. Translation: CASSLVGRADADTQYF.